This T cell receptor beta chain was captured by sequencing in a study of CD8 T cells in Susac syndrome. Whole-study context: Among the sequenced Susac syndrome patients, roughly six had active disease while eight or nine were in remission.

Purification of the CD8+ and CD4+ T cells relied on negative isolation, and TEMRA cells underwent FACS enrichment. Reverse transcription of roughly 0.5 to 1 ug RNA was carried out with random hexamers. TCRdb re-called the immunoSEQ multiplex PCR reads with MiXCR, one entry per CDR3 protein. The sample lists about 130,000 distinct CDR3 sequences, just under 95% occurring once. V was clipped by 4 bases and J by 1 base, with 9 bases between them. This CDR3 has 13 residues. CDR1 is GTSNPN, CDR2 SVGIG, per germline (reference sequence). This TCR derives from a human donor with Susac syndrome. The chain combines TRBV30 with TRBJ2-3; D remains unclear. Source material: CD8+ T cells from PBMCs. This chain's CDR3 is CAWTLPGTDTQYF. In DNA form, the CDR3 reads TGTGCCTGGACCCTCCCAGGCACAGATACGCAGTATTTT.